This is a list of T cell receptor beta chains from one sample in a study of cytomegalovirus exposure and HLA in healthy donors. Repertoires were generated with immunoSEQ multiplex PCR, while TCRdb's copy carries only in-frame clones and drops some. There are about 160,000 clones in the sample; roughly 90% occur only once, and around 2.1% lies in the top ten. Sample: PBMCs. The receptor source for this set is a woman aged 18-35 years in good health and CMV-seronegative. Each CDR3 is given with its conserved first and last residue. Each record gives: J gene, clone size, D gene, V gene, CDR3 protein, CDR3 DNA. D genes are given only for firm matches. The size entry is marked missing in some rows and otherwise reads once, few, many or a size class.

TRBJ2-2 NA TRBD2 TRBV7-6 CASSPWTSGRGGELFF TGTGCCAGCAGCCCGTGGACTAGCGGGAGGGGCGGGGAGCTGTTTTTT
TRBJ2-7 NA TRBD1 TRBV6-1 CASRASGTGSYEQYF TGTGCCAGCAGGGCCTCCGGGACAGGGAGCTACGAGCAGTACTTC
TRBJ1-4 NA NA TRBV6-1 CASKATGKTNEKLFF TGTGCCAGCAAAGCAACAGGGAAGACTAATGAAAAACTGTTTTTT
TRBJ1-5 few NA TRBV2 CASSSQGADQPQHF TGTGCCAGCAGCTCACAGGGAGCAGATCAGCCCCAGCATTTT
TRBJ1-1 NA TRBD1 TRBV19 CASAEGARGTEAFF TGTGCCAGTGCCGAGGGGGCTCGGGGCACTGAAGCTTTCTTT
TRBJ2-2 few NA TRBV13 CASSSFPGGELFF TGTGCCAGCAGCTCATTCCCGGGGGGGGAGCTGTTTTTT
TRBJ1-3 NA NA TRBV7-2 CASSLNQGSSGNTIYF TGTGCCAGCAGCTTAAATCAGGGATCCTCTGGAAACACCATATATTTT
TRBJ2-5 NA TRBD1 TRBV2 CASSKTGVEETQYF TGTGCCAGCAGCAAGACAGGGGTCGAAGAGACCCAGTACTTC
TRBJ1-2 NA TRBD1 TRBV5-8 CASLPRDRRNYGYTF TGTGCCAGCTTACCCCGGGACAGGCGGAACTATGGCTACACCTTC
TRBJ2-7 once TRBD1 TRBV5-6 CASSRDSPSYEQYF TGTGCCAGCAGCCGGGACAGCCCTTCCTACGAGCAGTACTTC
TRBJ2-7 NA TRBD2 TRBV7-8 CASSLVGGVSSYEQYF TGTGCCAGCAGCTTAGTTGGGGGGGTGAGCTCCTACGAGCAGTACTTC
TRBJ2-7 NA NA TRBV2 CASDADKISYEQYF TGTGCCAGTGACGCCGACAAAATCTCCTACGAGCAGTACTTC
TRBJ2-3 NA TRBD2 TRBV5-1 CASSLSGGRTDTQYF TGCGCCAGCAGCCTGAGCGGGGGCCGGACAGATACGCAGTATTTT
TRBJ1-1 NA TRBD1 TRBV10-2 CASSTGGDREAFF TGCGCCAGTTCCACAGGGGGGGACCGTGAAGCTTTCTTT
TRBJ2-1 few NA TRBV4-3 CASSQERSGYSYNEQFF TGCGCCAGCAGCCAAGAAAGAAGCGGTTACTCCTACAATGAGCAGTTCTTC
TRBJ1-2 NA NA TRBV6-5 CASSYVAGSNGYTF TGTGCCAGCAGTTACGTGGCAGGGTCGAATGGCTACACCTTC
TRBJ1-5 once TRBD1 TRBV7-2 CASSGQGGLSQPQHF TGTGCCAGCAGTGGACAGGGGGGGTTGAGTCAGCCCCAGCATTTT
TRBJ2-7 NA TRBD2 TRBV19 CASSIAGLVTYEQYF TGTGCCAGTAGTATTGCGGGACTAGTCACTTACGAGCAGTACTTC
TRBJ1-3 few TRBD1 TRBV4-3 CASSQGSSTGGGNTIYF TGCGCCAGCAGCCAAGGATCGTCAACAGGGGGCGGAAACACCATATATTTT
TRBJ2-7 NA TRBD1 TRBV5-5 CASSLRPDRVYEQYF TGTGCCAGCAGCCTCCGCCCCGACAGGGTCTACGAGCAGTACTTC
TRBJ2-7 NA NA TRBV30 CAWSVLERSYEQYF TGTGCCTGGAGTGTACTAGAACGATCCTACGAGCAGTACTTC
TRBJ1-1 NA NA TRBV30 CAWKEGNTEAFF TGTGCCTGGAAAGAGGGGAACACTGAAGCTTTCTTT
TRBJ1-1 NA NA TRBV7-9 CASSSTITMNTEAFF TGTGCCAGCAGCTCGACCATTACTATGAACACTGAAGCTTTCTTT
TRBJ2-6 few TRBD1 TRBV7-9 CASSLTGASGANVLTF TGTGCCAGCAGCCTGACAGGGGCCTCTGGGGCCAACGTCCTGACTTTC
TRBJ2-7 NA NA TRBV19 CASSLGQPHYEQYF TGTGCCAGTAGTCTCGGACAGCCGCACTACGAGCAGTACTTC
TRBJ2-3 NA TRBD1 TRBV9 CASSLDRVDTQYF TGTGCCAGCAGCCTCGACAGGGTAGATACGCAGTATTTT
TRBJ1-3 NA NA TRBV7-3 CASSLGPDSGNTIYF TGTGCCAGCAGCTTAGGGCCCGACTCTGGAAACACCATATATTTT
TRBJ2-1 NA TRBD2 TRBV10-2 CATSLAGVNGEQFF TGCGCCACCTCACTAGCGGGAGTCAACGGTGAGCAGTTCTTC
TRBJ2-2 NA TRBD1 TRBV6-1 CASSAPGQGRIGELFF TGTGCCAGCAGTGCCCCGGGACAGGGGCGTATCGGGGAGCTGTTTTTT
TRBJ1-2 NA TRBD1 TRBV6-1 CASTGQGGSNGYTF TGTGCCAGCACCGGACAGGGTGGATCTAACGGCTACACCTTC
TRBJ1-2 NA TRBD1 TRBV29-1 CSARDSLYGYTF TGCAGCGCCCGGGACAGCCTTTATGGCTACACCTTC
TRBJ2-7 NA TRBD2 TRBV15 CATSRRTSDHEQYF TGTGCCACCAGCAGGCGAACTAGCGACCACGAGCAGTACTTC
TRBJ1-2 once TRBD1 TRBV18 CASSRDRVDYGYTF TGTGCCAGCTCAAGAGACAGGGTAGACTATGGCTACACCTTC
TRBJ2-1 NA TRBD2 TRBV11-2 CASSPSGRANDEQFF TGTGCCAGCAGCCCTAGCGGGAGGGCCAACGATGAGCAGTTCTTC
TRBJ2-5 once NA TRBV5-1 CASSLTGSETQYF TGCGCCAGCAGCTTGACGGGGTCCGAGACCCAGTACTTC
TRBJ1-2 NA NA TRBV29-1 CSVYLDRDTNYGYTF TGCAGCGTTTATTTGGATAGGGACACAAACTATGGCTACACCTTC
TRBJ2-1 NA TRBD2 TRBV7-2 CASSVRTSASYNEQFF TGTGCCAGCAGCGTGAGGACTAGCGCATCCTACAATGAGCAGTTCTTC
TRBJ2-2 NA TRBD2 TRBV19 CASTRLAGEGELFF TGTGCCAGTACGCGACTAGCGGGGGAGGGGGAGCTGTTTTTT
TRBJ2-7 NA NA TRBV18 CASSPGGAGGEQYF TGTGCCAGCTCACCCGGCGGAGCCGGCGGCGAGCAGTACTTC
TRBJ2-7 NA TRBD2 TRBV19 CASQRAAGGSSHEQYF TGTGCCAGTCAACGAGCCGCGGGCGGGAGTTCGCACGAGCAGTACTTC
TRBJ2-1 once NA TRBV10-1 CASSESAGIYNEQFF TGCGCCAGCAGTGAGAGCGCGGGGATCTACAATGAGCAGTTCTTC
TRBJ2-5 NA TRBD1 TRBV7-9 CASSSGEKDRGLTQYF TGTGCCAGCAGCTCAGGGGAAAAGGACAGGGGATTAACCCAGTACTTC
TRBJ2-7 NA NA TRBV11-2 CASSLGSGNSYEQYF TGTGCCAGCAGCTTAGGTTCTGGCAACTCCTACGAGCAGTACTTC
TRBJ2-3 NA NA TRBV7-2 CASSLVGAGPVWYF TGTGCCAGCAGCTTAGTTGGCGCGGGGCCCGTTTGGTATTTT
TRBJ2-3 NA TRBD2 TRBV19 CASSSRLAGTDTQYF TGTGCCAGTAGTTCCCGACTAGCGGGCACAGATACGCAGTATTTT
TRBJ1-5 NA TRBD1 TRBV30 CAWDRASNQPQHF TGTGCCTGGGACAGGGCCAGCAATCAGCCCCAGCATTTT
TRBJ1-1 once NA TRBV7-2 CASTPEGARAFF TGTGCCAGCACTCCTGAGGGAGCCCGGGCTTTCTTT
TRBJ2-7 NA TRBD1 TRBV7-9 CASSFRPGQSSSYEQYF TGTGCCAGCAGCTTCAGGCCGGGACAGAGTAGCTCCTACGAGCAGTACTTC
TRBJ1-1 NA TRBD1 TRBV5-6 CASSSGTARGTEAFF TGTGCCAGCAGCTCAGGGACAGCGCGAGGCACTGAAGCTTTCTTT
TRBJ2-3 few TRBD2 TRBV10-1 CASYGLAGGFF TGCGCCAGCTACGGACTAGCGGGGGGATTTTTT
TRBJ1-4 NA NA TRBV10-3 CAISESVFGDILSAATNEKLFF TGTGCCATCAGTGAGTCGGTTTTCGGGGACATCCTGTCCGCCGCAACTAATGAAAAACTGTTTTTT
TRBJ2-3 NA NA TRBV30 CAWRRSGDTQYF TGTGCCTGGAGAAGGTCAGGGGATACGCAGTATTTT